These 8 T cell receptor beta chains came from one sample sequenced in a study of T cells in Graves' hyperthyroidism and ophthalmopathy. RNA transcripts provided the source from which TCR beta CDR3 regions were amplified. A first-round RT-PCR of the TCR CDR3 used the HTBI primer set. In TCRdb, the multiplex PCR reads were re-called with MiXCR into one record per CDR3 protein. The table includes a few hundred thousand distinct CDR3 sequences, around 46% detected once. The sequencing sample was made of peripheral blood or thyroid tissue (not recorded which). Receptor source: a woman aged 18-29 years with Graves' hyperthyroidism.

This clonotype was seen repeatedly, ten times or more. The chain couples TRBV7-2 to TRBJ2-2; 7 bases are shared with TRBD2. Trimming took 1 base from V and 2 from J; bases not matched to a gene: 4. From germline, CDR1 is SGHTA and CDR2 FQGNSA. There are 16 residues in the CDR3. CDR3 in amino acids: CASSLVGGVNTGELFF. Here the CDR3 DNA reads TGTGCCAGCAGCTTAGTTGGGGGGGTTAACACCGGGGAGCTGTTTTTT.

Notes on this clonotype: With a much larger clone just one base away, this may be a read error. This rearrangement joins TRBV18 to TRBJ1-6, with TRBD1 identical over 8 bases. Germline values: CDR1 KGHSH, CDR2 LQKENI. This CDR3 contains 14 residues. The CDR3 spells CANSPTGGYSPLHF. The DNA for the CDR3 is TGTGCCAACTCACCCACAGGGGGGTATTCACCCCTCCACTTT.

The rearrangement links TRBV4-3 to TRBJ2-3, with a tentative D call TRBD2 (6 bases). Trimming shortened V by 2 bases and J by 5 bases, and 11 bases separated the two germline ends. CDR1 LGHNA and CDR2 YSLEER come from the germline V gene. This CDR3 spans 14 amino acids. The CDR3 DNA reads TGCGCCAGCAGCCAACCGGGACTCGAAGATACGCAGTATTTT. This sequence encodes CASSQPGLEDTQYF.

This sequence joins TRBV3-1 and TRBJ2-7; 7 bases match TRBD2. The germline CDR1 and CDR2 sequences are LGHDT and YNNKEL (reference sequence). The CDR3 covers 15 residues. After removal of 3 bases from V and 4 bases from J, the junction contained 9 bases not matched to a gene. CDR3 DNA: TGTGCCAGCAGCCACACTAGCGTAAACTTGTACGAGCAGTACTTC. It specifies CASSHTSVNLYEQYF.

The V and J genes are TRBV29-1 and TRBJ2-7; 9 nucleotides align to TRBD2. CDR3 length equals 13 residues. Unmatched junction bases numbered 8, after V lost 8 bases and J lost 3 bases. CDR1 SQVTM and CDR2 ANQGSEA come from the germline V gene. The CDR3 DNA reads TGCAGCTTACGGGGACTAGCAGACTACGAGCAGTACTTC. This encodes CSLRGLADYEQYF.

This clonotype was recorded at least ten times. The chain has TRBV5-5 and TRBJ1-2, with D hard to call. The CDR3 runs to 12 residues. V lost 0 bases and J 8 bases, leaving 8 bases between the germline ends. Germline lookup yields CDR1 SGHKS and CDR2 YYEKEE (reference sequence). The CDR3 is CASSLALRGYTF. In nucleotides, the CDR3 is TGTGCCAGCAGCTTGGCTCTGCGGGGCTACACCTTC.

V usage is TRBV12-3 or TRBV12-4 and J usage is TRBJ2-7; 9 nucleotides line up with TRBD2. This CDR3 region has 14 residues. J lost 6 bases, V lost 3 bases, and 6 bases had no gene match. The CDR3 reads CASSLGLASGEQYF. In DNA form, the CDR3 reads TGTGCCAGCAGTTTGGGACTAGCCTCGGGCGAGCAGTACTTC.

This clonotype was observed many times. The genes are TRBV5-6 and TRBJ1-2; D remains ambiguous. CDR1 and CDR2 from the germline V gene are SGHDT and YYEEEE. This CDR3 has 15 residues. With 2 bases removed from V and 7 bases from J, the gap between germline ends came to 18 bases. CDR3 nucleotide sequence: TGTGCCAGCAGCTTTTCGCCGGGGATAGAGGGTGGCTACACCTTC. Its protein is CASSFSPGIEGGYTF.